The clone carrying this T cell receptor beta chain occurred many times. The data were taken from a study of regulatory T cells in long-lasting Graves disease. According to the study, TCR beta libraries were built with iRepertoire HTBI primers and CDR3-region Arm-PCR. MiXCR, run by TCRdb on the multiplex PCR reads, gives a single entry per CDR3 protein. This sample has about 220,000 distinct CDR3 sequences; approximately 19% occur once, and the top ten carry about an eighth. As for time point: newly diagnosed GD, antithyroid drugs for less than 3 months. PBMCs provided the RNA from which the TCR library was made. The sample was also reused in another study, on T cells in Graves' hyperthyroidism and ophthalmopathy. That work adds: Thyroid ultrasound, orbital computed tomography, clinical symptoms, and serum thyroxine and TRAb underpinned diagnoses. Clonotypes that were expanded in thyroid above 0.001 mostly appeared in blood too. Ophthalmopathy stood apart from stable hyperthyroidism in a 13 V-J model.

The clonotype was recovered from a young woman with Graves disease. The source material was peripheral blood mononuclear cells (PBMCs), sampled at new diagnosis, from a patient treated with antithyroid drugs.

Written as DNA, the CDR3 is TGTGCCAGCAGTTACCCAGGGGGGTCCACAGATACGCAGTATTTT. Translated, it gives CASSYPGGSTDTQYF. The rearrangement uses TRBV6-2 or TRBV6-3 and TRBJ2-3; TRBD1 might be the D (7 bases). The germline V gene has CDR1 MNHEY and CDR2 SVGEGT. The CDR3 sequence is 15 residues long. The ends were cut back, 2 bases at V and 2 bases at J, with 11 bases in the middle.